Following are 11 T cell receptor beta chains from one sample sequenced in a study of blood T cells in healthy people across ages. The authors ran a second PCR of roughly 7 to 11 cycles using a sample-barcoded 5' primer and a J-beta primer mix. TCRdb reprocessed the 5' RACE reads via MiXCR and lists one record per CDR3 protein. The sample has around 970,000 distinct CDR3 sequences, 45% to 60% seen once. The sequencing input was blood. These receptors all stem from a woman aged 55-70 years in good health.

This rearrangement joins TRBV10-3 to TRBJ1-5, with D possibly TRBD1 on 5 matching bases. Trimming cost V 2 bases and J 2 bases, with 10 bases left between them. This CDR3 spans 15 amino acids. Germline V lookup: CDR1 ENHRY, CDR2 SYGVKD. The CDR3: CAISEGTGGNQPQHF. In DNA, the CDR3 is TGTGCCATCAGTGAGGGGACGGGGGGCAATCAGCCCCAGCATTTT.

The chain couples TRBV28 to TRBJ2-6; D unresolved. Trimming stripped 10 bases from V and 1 base from J, with 8 bases between. The CDR3 sequence is 13 residues long. Germline V gene data show CDR1 as MDHEN and CDR2 as SYDVKM. The CDR3 loop is CAIQQSGANVLTF. The CDR3, as DNA: TGTGCCATCCAACAGTCTGGGGCCAACGTCCTGACTTTC.

V is TRBV7-2 and J is TRBJ2-7; 7 bases match TRBD2. J gave up 0 bases and V 5 bases, and 4 bases lay outside the gene matches. Germline V gene sequence: CDR1 SGHTA, CDR2 FQGNSA. The CDR3 loop spans 14 amino acids. The DNA of the CDR3 is TGTGCCAGCAGCCCCGGGACTACCTCCTACGAGCAGTACTTC. This encodes CASSPGTTSYEQYF.

The rearrangement uses TRBV9 and TRBJ2-2; weak D call: TRBD2 (6 bases). Trimming cost V 6 bases and J 0 bases, with 15 bases left between them. The CDR3 is 16 amino acids. CDR1 is SGDLS, CDR2 YYNGEE, per germline. As DNA, the CDR3 is TGTGCCAGCAAGAGTAGCGGACGTCCGAACACCGGGGAGCTGTTTTTT. As protein: CASKSSGRPNTGELFF. Full variable domain (rest looked up from reference TRBV9 and TRBJ2-2): DSGVTQTPKHLITATGQRVTLRCSPRSGDLSVYWYQQSLDQGLQFLIQYYNGEERAKGNILERFSAQQFPDLHSELNLSSLELGDSALYFCASKSSGRPNTGELFFGEGSRLTVL.

The J gene is TRBJ2-3, the V gene TRBV28; D is possibly TRBD1 (6 bases). V was shortened by 6 bases and J by 11 bases, with 21 bases between the two germline ends. CDR1 and CDR2 (germline): MDHEN, SYDVKM. This CDR3 has 14 amino acids. This CDR3 is CASRSSLTGLKQYF. The CDR3 DNA follows: TGTGCCAGCAGGAGTTCCCTTACAGGGTTAAAGCAGTATTTT.

This chain connects TRBV7-9 to TRBJ1-2; the match to TRBD1 covers 7 bases. Trimming at V came to 5 bases and at J to 1 base, leaving 7 bases not matched to a gene. This CDR3 region has 15 residues. Germline V gene sequence: CDR1 SEHNR, CDR2 FQNEAQ (reference sequence). This CDR3 reads CASSLGTANNYGYTF. The CDR3 DNA sequence: TGTGCCAGCAGCCTTGGGACAGCTAATAACTATGGCTACACCTTC. The full variable domain, completed using reference TRBV7-9 and TRBJ1-2, is DTGVSQNPRHKITKRGQNVTFRCDPISEHNRLYWYRQTLGQGPEFLTYFQNEAQLEKSRLLSDRFSAERPKGSFSTLEIQRTEQGDSAMYLCASSLGTANNYGYTFGSGTRLTVV.

V and J are TRBV6-6 and TRBJ2-3; D gene unclear. The CDR3 consists of 14 residues. CDR1 and CDR2 (germline): MNHNY, SVGAGI (reference sequence). Trimming took 6 bases from V and 0 from J, leaving 10 bases between them. CDR3 in amino acids: CASRTATSTDTQYF. The DNA of the CDR3 is TGTGCCAGCAGGACTGCCACTAGCACAGATACGCAGTATTTT.

The V call is TRBV5-1, the J call TRBJ2-5; 9 nucleotides agree with TRBD1. The CDR3 length is 17 residues. Trimming removed 5 bases from V and 3 bases from J; junction bases left unmatched: 14. The germline gives CDR1 SGHRS, CDR2 YFSETQ. This CDR3 reads CASSQFNSGTGKETQYF. CDR3 nucleotides: TGCGCCAGCAGTCAATTTAATTCCGGGACAGGGAAAGAGACCCAGTACTTC.

This clonotype was picked up a small number of times. The chain couples TRBV15 to TRBJ2-5, with TRBD1 identical over 8 bases. V dropped 2 bases and J dropped 5; count of bases not matched to a gene: 4. The CDR3 is made up of 14 amino acids. Germline CDR1 reads LNHNV; CDR2 reads YYDKDF (reference sequence). The CDR3 loop is CATSRKQGVETQYF. Here the CDR3 DNA reads TGTGCCACCAGCAGAAAACAGGGGGTCGAGACCCAGTACTTC.

The chain is built from TRBV7-8 and TRBJ1-2; TRBD1 matches 7 bases. Looked up from germline, CDR1 is SGHVS and CDR2 is FQNEAQ. This CDR3 has 14 amino acids. V trimming: 5 bases; J trimming: 2 bases; junction bases outside the gene matches: 5. CDR3 in amino acids: CASSPPTGNYGYTF. DNA for the CDR3: TGTGCCAGCAGCCCGCCGACAGGGAACTATGGCTACACCTTC.

This clonotype was observed a handful of times. The chain uses TRBV7-2 and TRBJ2-7, with a tentative D call TRBD1 (5 bases). The length of the CDR3 is 13 residues. Germline CDR1 and CDR2: SGHTA and FQGNSA. The V end lost 4 bases, the J end lost 5 bases, and 12 bases lay between the germline ends. This chain's CDR3 is CASSSLWGHEQYF. In DNA form, the CDR3 reads TGTGCCAGCAGCTCGCTATGGGGCCACGAGCAGTACTTC. Supplemented by reference TRBV7-2 and TRBJ2-7, the full variable domain reads GAGVSQSPSNKVTEKGKDVELRCDPISGHTALYWYRQSLGQGLEFLIYFQGNSAPDKSGLPSDRFSAERTGGSVSTLTIQRTQQEDSAVYLCASSSLWGHEQYFGPGTRLTVT.